The sequence of this TCR beta chain was determined in a study of blood T cell repertoires in COVID-19. Overall study context: Italy, Spain and the United States were the sources of the convalescent and acute COVID-19 samples.

Per the study methods: The authors estimated nucleated cell counts from reference gene primer amplification. The repertoire was sequenced with immunoSEQ multiplex PCR; TCRdb's copy has only in-frame clones and lacks some. V and J calls and clone size follow that table, whereas D and trimming were derived from the DNA. The repertoire holds 140,000 to 150,000 clones, around 88% seen once, with less than 3% in the top ten. The CDR3 spans 15 residues. Losses at the gene ends were 0 bases for V and 7 bases for J; bases not matched to a gene: 7. CDR1 and CDR2 (germline): SGHNT, YYREEE (reference sequence).

The chain couples TRBV5-4 to TRBJ2-1; 7 bases line up with TRBD2. This TCR was sampled from a man between 60 and 70 years old with active or convalescent COVID-19. Material for sequencing was peripheral blood. DNA for the CDR3: TGTGCCAGCAGCTTGGGCGCGGGAGCCGGAAATGAGCAGTTCTTC. Translated: CASSLGAGAGNEQFF.